This T cell receptor beta chain was sequenced during a study of CD8 T cells in ankylosing spondylitis (dated by TCRdb to about 2017). General notes on the study: T cell receptor beta repertoires were profiled in healthy donors and ankylosing spondylitis patients so that disease-linked TCR variants could be found. In total, the full study cohort was made up of about 110 healthy donors and 25 to 30 ankylosing spondylitis patients. Peripheral blood samples were taken, and synovial fluid was additionally collected from ankylosing spondylitis patients. Broader findings and caveats from the paper: Some motif variants had previously been reported in the synovial fluid and blood of reactive arthritis patients, which suggests shared mechanisms of disease initiation. The disease-linked clones were reported to be significantly enriched in matched synovial fluid samples from ankylosing spondylitis patients. Blood from ankylosing spondylitis patients appeared to be characterized by a TCR beta motif composed of several highly homologous amino acid variants. In peripheral blood, the disease-linked clones were found at relatively low frequencies and had a CD8+ phenotype.

This clonotype was observed once. This receptor's antigen is unknown. There are no base qualities to consult, and no much larger clone falls within one base. One read alone provides weak support. Sequencing took place on an Illumina HiSeq 2500. Quantitative 5'-RACE with molecular barcodes was the method used to prepare the TCR beta libraries. On the authors' methods: A new computational method, built on a probabilistic model of VDJ rearrangement, was used to identify disease-linked TCR variants. The raw public data were reprocessed by TCRdb itself: fastp quality trimming at Q25, MiXCR clonotype calling, in-frame beta chains only. Rows with one shared CDR3 protein collapse into an entry with the most common genes and DNA. What appears here as the V and J calls and clone size reflects TCRdb's work, not the paper's. This sample lists 450,000 to 550,000 distinct CDR3 sequences; under 5.5% were detected once. Around 3.5% of the sample belongs to the ten largest clones.

The CDR3 covers 15 residues, taking in both the cysteine and the phenylalanine. Just CDR3 DNA is preserved here, 45 bases in frame from base 1. The CDR1 and CDR2 encoded by the germline V gene are KGHSH and LQKENI. A distance of 10 bases separates the germline ends of V and J, which lose 3 bases and 2 bases respectively. The clonotype comes from a male donor with ankylosing spondylitis. Specimen: blood, either unsorted or a sorted T cell fraction (not recorded which). The chain links TRBV18 with TRBJ2-2, and perhaps TRBD1 as D gene, on 6 matching bases. The sequenced DNA: TGTGCCAGCTCACCTCCAGGGACAAACACCGGGGAGCTGTTTTTT. Its product reads: CASSPPGTNTGELFF.